This T cell receptor beta chain was found in a study of Ad26.COV2.S vaccination and SARS-CoV-2 variants. Background on the study: Trial arm assignment for the donor was COV1001 Ad26.COV2.S. Intramuscular Ad26.COV2.S doses were given once or twice, 56 days apart. Findings and caveats of the study: Compared with placebo recipients, vaccine recipients had higher spike-specific TCR breadth.

The treatment is: roughly 19 received Ad26.COV2.S at low or high dose, single or two shots; 5 received placebo; per-sample allocation not given. The investigators took samples on day 63 after the first vaccine or placebo injection. Clones were read by immunoSEQ multiplex PCR, and TCRdb kept only the in-frame ones, dropping some. The sample includes 400,000 or so clones, 88% of them seen just once. This clone was detected only a few times. The antigen remains unidentified. This CDR3 is built from 13 residues. Trimming cost V 2 bases and J 0 bases, with 3 bases left between them. Germline CDR1 SGHDT, CDR2 YYEEEE.

The rearrangement uses TRBV5-6 and TRBJ1-3; D unresolved. The receptor was isolated from a person aged 18 to 65 who received the Ad26.COV2.S COVID-19 vaccine or a placebo. The sequences come from peripheral blood, collected in a trial of Ad26.COV2.S vaccine versus placebo. CDR3 region: CASSFISGNTIYF. The CDR3 nucleotides are TGTGCCAGCAGCTTCATCTCTGGAAACACCATATATTTT.